The present TCR beta chain was sequenced within a study of human T cells and chemical hapten exposure. This CDR3 contains 16 residues. With V trimmed by 4 bases and J by 1 base, 5 bases remained unmatched. Per germline, CDR1 SNHLY and CDR2 FYNNEI. This clonotype was counted a few times. As to time point: patch test 2, 6 weeks after DPC sensitization. Documented treatment: therapeutic diphenylcyclopropenone sensitization with weekly scalp DPC. Using its own MiXCR run on the RACE reads, TCRdb lists one record per CDR3 protein. Altogether under 90,000 distinct CDR3 sequences are present, 8.5% being singletons, with the ten largest covering 3% to 4.5%.

This receptor was obtained from a woman aged 45-65 years with alopecia areata. Some clones in this sample may be carry-over from other donors' samples. The J gene is TRBJ2-5, the V gene TRBV2, with 11 bases fitting TRBD2. The sequencing used whole blood, collected in connection with sensitization to the hapten diphenylcyclopropenone (DPC). Here the CDR3 reads CASSGGLAVCQETQYF. In nucleotides, the CDR3 is TGTGCCAGCAGTGGGGGACTAGCGGTTTGCCAAGAGACCCAGTACTTC.